This note documents a single TCR beta chain sequence. The PCR used 60 Vbeta and 13 Jbeta primers. Sequencing used immunoSEQ multiplex PCR; TCRdb keeps in-frame clones, though not all of them. The profile shows over 150,000 clones, around 73% of them singletons. The data were taken from a study of cytomegalovirus exposure and HLA in healthy donors. This CDR3 has 13 residues. V lost 1 base and J 8 bases, leaving 11 bases between the germline ends. From germline, CDR1 is SGHTA and CDR2 FQGNSA. Sample: PBMCs. The gene calls are TRBV7-2 and TRBJ1-2; weak D call: TRBD1 (5 bases). The sequence was obtained from a woman under 40 in good health and CMV-seronegative. DNA of the CDR3: TGTGCCAGCAGCTTAGTGTTGGGGGGAGGCTACACCTTC. It is translated as CASSLVLGGGYTF.